This T cell receptor beta chain was recorded in a study of response to subunit inactivated influenza vaccine. Using its own MiXCR run on the RT-PCR reads, TCRdb lists one record per CDR3 protein. This table holds 600,000 to 850,000 distinct CDR3 sequences, 14% found once. Study-wide results and limits: There was a suggestion from the authors that each seasonal influenza vaccination recruits few new T cells.

As regards this clonotype: The antigen remains unidentified.

J was trimmed by 4 bases and V by 2 bases; bases with no gene match: 5. CDR3 length: 16 amino acids. Germline-derived CDR1 and CDR2 are MGHDK and SYGVNS. The chain carries TRBV25-1 and TRBJ2-2; TRBD2 aligns across 9 bases. The specimen comprised PBMCs from blood, sampled roughly 15 days before vaccination. This clonotype originated in a man aged 45-65 years who received an inactivated influenza vaccine. This chain's CDR3 is CASSERLAGTTGELFF. CDR3 nucleotide sequence: TGTGCCAGCAGTGAACGCCTAGCGGGGACCACCGGGGAGCTGTTTTTT.